The 5 T cell receptor beta chains given below trace back to one sample, sequenced in a study of control samples from healthy donors and cancer patients. Generated by immunoSEQ multiplex PCR, the TCRdb table keeps only in-frame clones and is missing some. The sample includes around 200,000 clones, roughly 94% of them seen just once. The sample consisted of blood. These receptors were collected from a man between 45 and 60 years old in good health.

This chain joins TRBV7-2 and TRBJ2-1; D is unclear. CDR1 and CDR2 (germline): SGHTA, FQGNSA. The CDR3 has 13 amino acids. Trimming shortened V by 2 bases and J by 0 bases, and 2 bases separated the two germline ends. CDR3 DNA sequence: TGTGCCAGCAGCTTAACCTCCTACAATGAGCAGTTCTTC. As protein: CASSLTSYNEQFF.

Concerning this clone: Other DNA sequences within the sample encode an identical CDR3. The chain couples TRBV12-3 or TRBV12-4 to TRBJ1-1, with a possible D match to TRBD1 (5 bases). The V gene lost 3 bases and the J gene lost 1 base, with 6 bases spanning the gap. The CDR3 totals 13 residues. The CDR3 region is CASSFTGNTEAFF. CDR3 bases: TGTGCCAGCAGTTTTACAGGGAACACTGAAGCTTTCTTT.

The chain employs TRBV4-3 and TRBJ2-7, with a possible D match to TRBD1 (6 bases). CDR3 length: 14 residues. V lost 4 bases and J 0 bases, leaving 10 bases between the germline ends. Looked up from germline, CDR1 is LGHNA and CDR2 is YSLEER. The CDR3 sequence: CASSRDRRSYEQYF. The CDR3 bases are TGCGCCAGCAGCCGCGACAGGCGCTCCTACGAGCAGTACTTC.

This rearrangement joins TRBV7-3 to TRBJ1-2; no clear D gene. Germline V gene lookup returns CDR1 SGHTA and CDR2 FQGTGA. The CDR3 is made up of 13 amino acids. Between the trimmed V and J ends, which lost 2 bases and 5 bases, there was a span of 9 bases. CDR3 nucleotides: TGTGCCAGCAGCTTAGGCTCATCTTATGGCTACACCTTC. Protein sequence: CASSLGSSYGYTF.

This clone was recorded once. The J gene is TRBJ1-1, the V gene TRBV7-9; D unresolved. Trimming stripped 3 bases from V and 7 bases from J, with 15 bases between. The germline V gene encodes CDR1 SEHNR and CDR2 FQNEAQ (reference sequence). This CDR3 is 14 amino acids long. For the CDR3, the DNA is TGTGCCAGCAGCTTGAGTAGGGAAGGTAGTGAAGCTTTCTTT. Amino acids: CASSLSREGSEAFF.